A selection of T cell receptor beta chains follows, all from one sample in a study of blood T cell repertoires in COVID-19. Assay: immunoSEQ multiplex PCR; the TCRdb copy retains only in-frame clones and omits some. Here the sample spans 250,000 to 300,000 clones, 75% to 95% being singletons. Sequenced: PBMCs or T cells enriched from blood (not recorded which). All receptors derive from a woman in her 30s who had recovered from COVID-19. CDR3s include the opening cysteine and the closing phenylalanine or tryptophan. The D gene is left open where the match is weak. The size field is filled for only some rows; it gives once, few, many or a size class.

>TRBD2|once|TRBV3-1/TRBV3-2|TRBJ2-7
TGTGCCAGCAGCCAAGGGACTAGCGACGAGCAGTACTTC
CASSQGTSDEQYF
>.|once|TRBV4-2|TRBJ2-7
TGTGCCAGCAGCCAAGATATCCTCTCCTACGAGCAGTACTTC
CASSQDILSYEQYF
>.|.|TRBV6-2/TRBV6-3|TRBJ2-3
TGTGCCAGCAGTTATGTCATCACTAGCTCTGACACAGATACGCAGTATTTT
CASSYVITSSDTDTQYF
>TRBD2|.|TRBV5-1|TRBJ2-3
TGCGCCAGCAGCCCCGAGGTAGCGGGATCTAGCACAGATACGCAGTATTTT
CASSPEVAGSSTDTQYF
>TRBD2|.|TRBV7-9|TRBJ2-3
TGTGCCAGCAGCTTCTTCTGGGCTAGCGGGAGGACAGATACGCAGTATTTT
CASSFFWASGRTDTQYF
>.|.|TRBV5-6|TRBJ2-2
TGTGCCAGCAGCTTTCAGTTATCGAACACCGGGGAGCTGTTTTTT
CASSFQLSNTGELFF
>.|once|TRBV2|TRBJ2-1
TGTGCCAGCAGCGCAGGCTACAATGAGCAGTTCTTC
CASSAGYNEQFF
>TRBD1|.|TRBV18|TRBJ2-2
TGTGCCAGCTCACCACAACAGGGGGCCGGGGAGCTGTTTTTT
CASSPQQGAGELFF
>TRBD1|.|TRBV15|TRBJ2-7
TGTGCCACCAGCAGAGATAGGGACAGGGGGTTCTCCTACGAGCAGTACTTC
CATSRDRDRGFSYEQYF
>.|.|TRBV27|TRBJ2-1
TGTGCCAGCAGCAGATCCTACAATGAGCAGTTCTTC
CASSRSYNEQFF
>TRBD2|.|TRBV5-4|TRBJ2-5
TGTGCCAGCAGCTCCTACCATGAAGAGCGGGAGGGCCGGTTGGGAGAGACCCAGTACTTC
CASSSYHEEREGRLGETQYF
>.|.|TRBV28|TRBJ1-3
TGTGCCAGCAGTTTATCTTACAGGGAGCGGGGAAACACCATATATTTT
CASSLSYRERGNTIYF
>.|.|TRBV13|TRBJ2-2
TGTGCCAGCAGCGCTCAACATCGCAGACAGAACACCGGGGAGCTGTTTTTT
CASSAQHRRQNTGELFF
>TRBD1|.|TRBV6-2/TRBV6-3|TRBJ1-2
TGTGCCAGCAGTCGGCGACAGGGAGGAGGCTATGGCTACACCTTC
CASSRRQGGGYGYTF
>TRBD2|.|TRBV19|TRBJ2-1
TGTGCCAGTAGTCCACCCAGCGGCGGGAGGGCCATCAATGAGCAGTTCTTC
CASSPPSGGRAINEQFF
>.|.|TRBV6-5|TRBJ1-5
TGTGCCAGCAGGGGGGGGAGCCAGCCCCAGCATTTT
CASRGGSQPQHF
>.|.|TRBV5-6|TRBJ2-3
TGTGCCAGCAGCTTGGCCGCGGGAACAGATACGCAGTATTTT
CASSLAAGTDTQYF
>TRBD2|.|TRBV9|TRBJ2-2
TGTGCCAGCAGCCATCCCGGGACTAGCGGGAGGAACACCGGGGAGCTGTTTTTT
CASSHPGTSGRNTGELFF
>TRBD2|.|TRBV11-3|TRBJ2-1
TGTGCCAGCAGCCCGCCCGTTTTTACAGGGACTAGCGACAATGAGCAGTTCTTC
CASSPPVFTGTSDNEQFF
>TRBD1|.|TRBV5-8|TRBJ1-3
TGTGCCAGCAGCTCGCGGGACAGGGCTTTCTCTGGAAACACCATATATTTT
CASSSRDRAFSGNTIYF
>TRBD1|.|TRBV2|TRBJ1-5
TGTGCCAGCACCGGGGACAGTTTAAATCAGCCCCAGCATTTT
CASTGDSLNQPQHF
>TRBD2|.|TRBV7-9|TRBJ2-5
TGTGCCAGCAGCCCCGCGCGGGAGGAGGTAGGAGAAGAGACCCAGTACTTC
CASSPAREEVGEETQYF
>TRBD2|.|TRBV6-2/TRBV6-3|TRBJ2-7
TGTGCCAGCAGTTACTCCCCTAGCGGGAGGGCCGTCCCCTACGAGCAGTACTTC
CASSYSPSGRAVPYEQYF
>TRBD1|.|TRBV2|TRBJ1-6
TGTGCCAGCAGTATACAGGGGGTAGGGTCACCCCTCCACTTT
CASSIQGVGSPLHF
>TRBD1|.|TRBV30|TRBJ1-6
TGTGCCTGGAGTTTCTCCGGGACAGCCAATTCACCCCTCCACTTT
CAWSFSGTANSPLHF
>.|once|TRBV7-2|TRBJ1-6
TGTGCCAGCAGCTTAGGGCCCTCCTATAATTCACCCCTCCACTTT
CASSLGPSYNSPLHF
>.|.|TRBV5-1|TRBJ1-5
TGCGCCAGCAGCTTGGCAGGGGCAAATCAGCCCCAGCATTTT
CASSLAGANQPQHF
>TRBD1|.|TRBV30|TRBJ1-4
TGTGCCTGGAGTGAGGGACAGGGGGGCCAGCGACTGTTTTTT
CAWSEGQGGQRLFF
>TRBD2|.|TRBV4-3|TRBJ2-3
TGCGCCAGCAGCCAAGATACCGGGACTACCGCCGGTACGCAGTATTTT
CASSQDTGTTAGTQYF
>.|.|TRBV7-2|TRBJ2-7
TGTGCCAGCAGCCTTTCCCTGTACGAGCAGTACTTC
CASSLSLYEQYF
>TRBD1|.|TRBV4-3|TRBJ2-3
TGCGCCAGCAGCCAGGACGGGACAGGGCCAAAAGACACAGATACGCAGTATTTT
CASSQDGTGPKDTDTQYF
>.|.|TRBV5-1|TRBJ2-5
TGCGCCAGCAGCTCGCAACACCTCGAGACCCAGTACTTC
CASSSQHLETQYF
>.|.|TRBV11-2|TRBJ1-2
TGTGCCAGCAGCTTAGGGGCAGGGAGGAACTATGGCTACACCTTC
CASSLGAGRNYGYTF
>.|.|TRBV28|TRBJ1-3
TGTGCCAGCGAGGCAGGGGCTGGAAACACCATATATTTT
CASEAGAGNTIYF
>TRBD1|.|TRBV29-1|TRBJ1-5
TGCAGCGTTGGAGACAGGGGGGATAGCAATCAGCCCCAGCATTTT
CSVGDRGDSNQPQHF
>TRBD1|.|TRBV9|TRBJ2-1
TGTGCCAGCAGCGTACTGACAGGGGCTCGTAGCGGAAGAGTCTATGAGCAGTTCTTC
CASSVLTGARSGRVYEQFF
>TRBD1|.|TRBV28|TRBJ1-2
TGTGCCAGCAGCTGGACAGGGAGATCGAGTGGCTACACCTTC
CASSWTGRSSGYTF
>TRBD2|few|TRBV19|TRBJ2-7
TGTGCCAGTAGACCGGGACTAGCGCGTGGGAGCGAGCAGTACTTC
CASRPGLARGSEQYF